Described below is a single T cell receptor (beta chain) sequence and its context. V lost 6 bases to trimming and J lost 10 bases; unmatched junction nucleotides: 5. The germline gives CDR1 MNHEY, CDR2 SVGAGI. The CDR3 length is 13 residues. This record belongs to a study of blood T cell repertoires in COVID-19. Study-level information: Material from acute and convalescent COVID-19 was sourced from the United States, Italy and Spain.

Profiling relied on immunoSEQ multiplex PCR, and the TCRdb table lists in-frame clones only, not all of them. The data show around 99,000 clones, 75% to 95% seen once. The sample was peripheral blood. This receptor was identified in a woman younger than 45 with acute or convalescent COVID-19. The V and J genes are TRBV6-5 and TRBJ1-6; 8 bases match TRBD1. The CDR3 coding sequence is TGTGCCAGCAGGGAGGACAGGGACTCACCCCTCCACTTT. This sequence encodes CASREDRDSPLHF.